These 30 T cell receptor beta chains originate from one sample sequenced in a study of spatial heterogeneity in lung cancer. Indicated time point: blood at routine non-recurrence follow-up after resection. In each case, whole RNA from tumor, nontumor lung or frozen PBMC was sequenced unsorted. TCRdb analysed the 5' RACE reads with MiXCR anew, one entry per CDR3 protein. The table has around 110,000 distinct CDR3 sequences, 9% to 15% seen once. The specimen comprised PBMCs, sampled at follow-up. The receptors come from a male donor with early-stage non-small cell lung cancer.

This clonotype appeared a few times. The J gene is TRBJ1-6, the V gene TRBV9; TRBD1 matches at 7 bases. Per germline, CDR1 SGDLS and CDR2 YYNGEE. The CDR3 is 14 residues long. The V segment lost 4 bases and the J segment 3 bases; nucleotides outside the gene matches: 1. CDR3 bases: TGTGCCAGCAGCCGGGACAGCTATAATTCACCCCTCCACTTT. It specifies CASSRDSYNSPLHF.

This clonotype has only a few counts. The V and J genes are TRBV5-4 and TRBJ2-4; no reliable D call. V gave up 3 bases and J gave up 5 bases, with 15 bases separating them. The CDR3 is made up of 15 amino acids. Germline CDR1 reads SGHNT; CDR2 reads YYREEE (reference sequence). The CDR3: CASSSRSGDENIQYF. CDR3 in DNA: TGTGCCAGCAGCTCCCGCTCCGGAGATGAAAACATTCAGTACTTC. Variable domain in full (rest from reference TRBV5-4 and TRBJ2-4): ETGVTQSPTHLIKTRGQQVTLRCSSQSGHNTVSWYQQALGQGPQFIFQYYREEENGRGNFPPRFSGLQFPNYSSELNVNALELDDSALYLCASSSRSGDENIQYFGAGTRLSVL.

This clonotype was picked up a small number of times. This rearrangement joins TRBV12-3 or TRBV12-4 to TRBJ2-1; D is undetermined. The CDR3 extends over 11 amino acids. V lost 6 bases and J lost 7, with 7 bases in between. The CDR3 reads CASSPLNEQFF. The CDR3, as DNA: TGTGCCAGCAGCCCTCTGAATGAGCAGTTCTTC.

This clonotype was detected only a few times. The chain carries TRBV5-1 and TRBJ2-2; possibly TRBD1 for D (5 bases). This CDR3 has 14 residues. V lost 4 bases and J 6 bases, leaving 13 bases between the germline ends. Germline CDR1 reads SGHRS; CDR2 reads YFSETQ. CDR3 DNA sequence: TGCGCCAGCAGCCCCCAGGGATCTTCCGGGGAGCTGTTTTTT. Amino acids: CASSPQGSSGELFF.

A few counts support this clonotype. The chain combines TRBV30 with TRBJ2-2; D is undetermined. Germline assignment: CDR1 GTSNPN and CDR2 SVGIG (reference sequence). This CDR3 region has 15 residues. Trimming shortened V by 0 bases and J by 1 base, and 9 bases separated the two germline ends. CDR3 protein: CAWSVRRGNTGELFF. For the CDR3, the DNA is TGTGCCTGGAGTGTACGGAGAGGGAACACCGGGGAGCTGTTTTTT.

This clonotype occurred a few times. The chain recombines TRBV5-1 with TRBJ1-2; 9 bases are shared with TRBD1. Germline V gene data show CDR1 as SGHRS and CDR2 as YFSETQ. The junction had 6 bases not matched to a gene; V was cut back by 4 bases and J by 5 bases. The CDR3 is made up of 14 amino acids. Here the CDR3 DNA reads TGCGCCAGCAGCCCGGGACAGGGTTTATATGGCTACACCTTC. It specifies CASSPGQGLYGYTF. Drawing the rest from reference TRBV5-1 and TRBJ1-2, the complete variable domain is KAGVTQTPRYLIKTRGQQVTLSCSPISGHRSVSWYQQTPGQGLQFLFEYFSETQRNKGNFPGRFSGRQFSNSRSEMNVSTLELGDSALYLCASSPGQGLYGYTFGSGTRLTVV.

CDR3 in DNA: TGTGCCACCAGCAAAACCCCCTTACAGACCCAAGAGACCCAGTACTTC. Translated: CATSKTPLQTQETQYF. V usage is TRBV15 and J usage is TRBJ2-5; D unresolved. Looked up from germline, CDR1 is LNHNV and CDR2 is YYDKDF (reference sequence). This CDR3 spans 16 amino acids. The ends were cut back, 4 bases at V and 1 base at J, with 16 bases in the middle. The variable domain in full, completed from reference TRBV15 and TRBJ2-5, reads DAMVIQNPRYQVTQFGKPVTLSCSQTLNHNVMYWYQQKSSQAPKLLFHYYDKDFNNEADTPDNFQSRRPNTSFCFLDIRSPGLGDTAMYLCATSKTPLQTQETQYFGPGTRLLVL.

This clonotype was observed at least ten times. The CDR3 nucleotides are TGTGCCAGCAGTCACCCAGACAGGGAAACAGGCAATGAGCAGTTCTTC. It yields the protein CASSHPDRETGNEQFF. This chain connects TRBV28 to TRBJ2-1, with 7 bases matching TRBD1. Germline CDR1 MDHEN, CDR2 SYDVKM. V gave up 5 bases and J gave up 6 bases; unmatched junction bases: 13. The CDR3 has 16 amino acids.

The rearrangement joins TRBV29-1 to TRBJ2-7, with a weak D call TRBD1 (6 bases). Germline V gene data show CDR1 as SQVTM and CDR2 as ANQGSEA. Trimming removed 0 bases from V and 5 bases from J, with 8 bases in between. The CDR3 is 12 amino acids. The CDR3 DNA sequence: TGCAGCGTTGAAGAGAACAGGGACGAGCAGTACTTC. Protein product: CSVEENRDEQYF.

This clonotype was counted ten times or more. This chain joins TRBV9 and TRBJ1-1; D perhaps matches TRBD1 (6 bases). Trimming left V 4 bases short and J 1 base short, with 11 bases between. This CDR3 is 14 amino acids long. Germline loops: CDR1 SGDLS, CDR2 YYNGEE. CDR3 in DNA: TGTGCCAGCAGCACGGGACATGCGAACACTGAAGCTTTCTTT. Its translation is CASSTGHANTEAFF. The full variable domain, its missing parts supplied by reference TRBV9 and TRBJ1-1, is DSGVTQTPKHLITATGQRVTLRCSPRSGDLSVYWYQQSLDQGLQFLIQYYNGEERAKGNILERFSAQQFPDLHSELNLSSLELGDSALYFCASSTGHANTEAFFGQGTRLTVV.

This clonotype was recorded at least ten times. The DNA of the CDR3 is TGTGCCTCCCTAGGGGCCTCTAACGAGCAGTACTTC. It codes for CASLGASNEQYF. This chain uses TRBV10-3 with TRBJ2-7; D may be TRBD1 (5 bases). Per the germline V gene, CDR1 is ENHRY and CDR2 is SYGVKD. The CDR3 consists of 12 residues. The V and J ends lost 11 bases and 5 bases respectively, with 16 bases between them.

This clonotype was recorded many times. The rearrangement joins TRBV20-1 to TRBJ2-5; no reliable D call. This CDR3 is 11 amino acids long. The germline V gene has CDR1 DFQATT and CDR2 SNEGSKA (reference sequence). Trimming took 0 bases from V and 1 from J, leaving 0 bases between them. This chain's CDR3 is CSARDQETQYF. CDR3 DNA sequence: TGCAGTGCTAGAGACCAAGAGACCCAGTACTTC.

This clonotype was recorded many times. The chain has TRBV29-1 and TRBJ1-4; 7 bases fit TRBD1. Germline assignment: CDR1 SQVTM and CDR2 ANQGSEA. V lost 2 bases, J lost 6 bases, and 3 bases stayed unmatched. The CDR3 extends over 13 amino acids. DNA for the CDR3: TGCAGCGTTGAAAGTACAGGGGATGAAAAACTGTTTTTT. Amino acid sequence: CSVESTGDEKLFF. Full variable domain (rest looked up from reference TRBV29-1 and TRBJ1-4): SAVISQKPSRDICQRGTSLTIQCQVDSQVTMMFWYRQQPGQSLTLIATANQGSEATYESGFVIDKFPISRPNLTFSTLTVSNMSPEDSSIYLCSVESTGDEKLFFGSGTQLSVL.

V is TRBV10-3 and J is TRBJ2-7; D is perhaps TRBD2 (7 bases). Trimming cost V 3 bases and J 6 bases, with 15 bases left between them. The germline CDR1 and CDR2 sequences are ENHRY and SYGVKD. The CDR3 runs 14 residues. The CDR3 DNA reads TGTGCCATCAGTGAAACGGGGGGCGGCGGCGAGCAGTACTTC. Protein: CAISETGGGGEQYF.

This clonotype appeared many times. The J gene is TRBJ2-3, the V gene TRBV29-1; TRBD1 matches 7 bases. The CDR3 length is 15 residues. V lost 6 bases and J lost 1; bases outside the gene matches: 10. Per germline, CDR1 SQVTM and CDR2 ANQGSEA. The chain's CDR3 is CSVGTAIQGTDTQYF. For the CDR3, the DNA is TGCAGCGTGGGGACAGCTATACAGGGCACAGATACGCAGTATTTT.

This chain joins TRBV4-1 and TRBJ2-1, with D unresolved. The V end lost 4 bases, the J end lost 9 bases, and 16 bases lay between the germline ends. There are 14 residues in the CDR3. Germline V lookup: CDR1 MGHRA, CDR2 YSYEKL. DNA of the CDR3: TGCGCCAGCAGCCTTGCGAACTTCGGCGGTGAGCAGTTCTTC. Translating gives CASSLANFGGEQFF.

V and J are TRBV5-1 and TRBJ1-4; D perhaps matches TRBD1 (6 bases). CDR3 size: 16 residues. V lost 4 bases, J lost 5 bases, and 18 bases lay in between. Germline loops: CDR1 SGHRS, CDR2 YFSETQ. The CDR3 nucleotides are TGCGCCAGCAGCAAAGGGACACCGGGAGGGAATGAAAAACTGTTTTTT. As protein: CASSKGTPGGNEKLFF.

V usage is TRBV5-6 and J usage is TRBJ2-1; tentatively, D is TRBD1 (5 bases). Trimming took 2 bases from V and 0 from J, leaving 12 bases between them. The CDR3 spans 16 residues. Per the germline V gene, CDR1 is SGHDT and CDR2 is YYEEEE. The CDR3 coding sequence is TGTGCCAGCAGCTTCCGGACAATTAGCTCCTACAATGAGCAGTTCTTC. Its translation: CASSFRTISSYNEQFF.

With respect to this clonotype: A clone one base away is much larger, so this may be a read error. CDR3 sequence reads: CACSRDRSTDTQYF. The CDR3 DNA reads as TGTGCCTGCAGTAGGGACAGGAGCACAGATACGCAGTATTTT. The chain couples TRBV9 to TRBJ2-3; 8 bases match TRBD1. This CDR3 is 14 amino acids long. Germline assignment: CDR1 SGDLS and CDR2 YYNGEE.

The chain couples TRBV5-1 to TRBJ2-5; 9 positions agree with TRBD1. Per the germline V gene, CDR1 is SGHRS and CDR2 is YFSETQ. The CDR3 is 14 amino acids. J lost 4 bases, V lost 5 bases, and 6 bases had no gene match. In DNA, the CDR3 is TGCGCCAGCAGATTGAACAGGGGGCGAGAGACCCAGTACTTC. As protein: CASRLNRGRETQYF.

This clonotype was seen many times. The chain uses TRBV5-1 and TRBJ1-5; TRBD1 agrees at 8 bases. V shed 0 bases, J shed 7 bases, and the junction held 6 bases outside the gene matches. The CDR3 runs 15 residues. Germline V gene lookup returns CDR1 SGHRS and CDR2 YFSETQ. CDR3 protein: CASSLGTGRGQPQHF. The CDR3 bases are TGCGCCAGCAGCTTGGGGACAGGGAGGGGGCAGCCCCAGCATTTT.

This clonotype has at least ten counts. This chain connects TRBV12-3 or TRBV12-4 to TRBJ1-2, with D possibly matching TRBD1 (5 bases). The V and J ends lost 6 bases and 4 bases respectively, with 12 bases between them. CDR3 length: 13 residues. In nucleotides, the CDR3 is TGTGCCAGCAGACAGACAGTTCCCTATGGCTACACCTTC. Protein sequence: CASRQTVPYGYTF.

A few counts support this clonotype. J is TRBJ2-1 and V is TRBV27; D call uncertain. The V end was cut by 5 bases, the J end by 9 bases, with 17 bases between. The CDR3 runs to 14 residues. CDR1 MNHEY and CDR2 SMNVEV come from the germline V gene (reference sequence). The CDR3 here is CASSLSPVWVEQFF. For the CDR3, the DNA is TGTGCCAGCAGTCTCTCCCCGGTATGGGTTGAGCAGTTCTTC.

The V gene is TRBV6-2 or TRBV6-3, the J gene TRBJ1-2; no firm D call. Trimming left V 6 bases short and J 5 bases short, with 16 bases between. The CDR3 length is 14 residues. Germline V gene sequence: CDR1 MNHEY, CDR2 SVGEGT. For the CDR3, the DNA is TGTGCCAGCAGCAGTGAGGGCGCCGGATATGGCTACACCTTC. Amino acids: CASSSEGAGYGYTF.

This clonotype was counted a few times. The CDR3 bases are TGCGCCAGCACCTCAGGGATACAAGAGACCCAGTACTTC. This translates into CASTSGIQETQYF. The chain uses TRBV5-1 and TRBJ2-5, with a weak D call TRBD1 (5 bases). Per the germline V gene, CDR1 is SGHRS and CDR2 is YFSETQ. V was pared by 6 bases and J by 2 bases, with 11 bases between. CDR3 length equals 13 residues.

The chain links TRBV6-5 to TRBJ1-6, with D perhaps matching TRBD1 (5 bases). CDR1 MNHEY and CDR2 SVGAGI come from the germline V gene. V was trimmed by 6 bases and J by 19 bases, leaving 19 bases between them. This CDR3 spans 12 amino acids. The CDR3 DNA reads as TGTGCCAGCAGATCCGGGGGGAGGGTGTTTCACTTT. This codes for CASRSGGRVFHF.

The chain couples TRBV4-2 to TRBJ2-5; D gene unclear. There are 15 residues in the CDR3. The germline CDR1 and CDR2 sequences are LGHNA and YNFKEQ. Trimming stripped 0 bases from V and 4 bases from J, with 12 bases between. Here the CDR3 DNA reads TGTGCCAGCAGCCAAGAGGCCCACCCCCCAGAGACCCAGTACTTC. Its translation: CASSQEAHPPETQYF.

This clonotype has more than one count but fewer than ten. This rearrangement joins TRBV20-1 to TRBJ2-3; possible D gene TRBD2, 6 bases. This CDR3 region has 13 residues. Germline V gene lookup returns CDR1 DFQATT and CDR2 SNEGSKA (reference sequence). The CDR3 reads CTTLGGSTDTQYF. CDR3 in DNA: TGCACTACCTTGGGAGGCAGCACAGATACGCAGTATTTT.

This clonotype has ten or more counts. This chain uses TRBV11-2 with TRBJ1-2, with D perhaps matching TRBD1 (6 bases). CDR1 and CDR2 from the germline V gene are SGHAT and FQNNGV. The V and J ends lost 7 bases and 4 bases respectively, with 16 bases between them. This CDR3 comprises 14 residues. The CDR3 sequence is CASKLRDTSYGYTF. The CDR3 nucleotides are TGTGCCAGCAAACTCCGGGACACCAGCTATGGCTACACCTTC.

The gene calls are TRBV6-4 and TRBJ2-2; the match to TRBD2 covers 12 bases. The junction had 2 bases not matched to a gene; V was cut back by 6 bases and J by 0 bases. This CDR3 spans 16 amino acids. Germline assignment: CDR1 MRHNA and CDR2 SNTAGT. CDR3 protein: CASRLAGGANTGELFF. In DNA, the CDR3 is TGTGCCAGCAGACTAGCGGGGGGAGCGAACACCGGGGAGCTGTTTTTT.